This T cell receptor (beta chain) was recorded in a study of radiotherapy plus CTLA-4 blockade in lung cancer. General observations from the study: Early blood T cell clone changes and increased post-radiation serum interferon-beta were reportedly the strongest response predictors.

A note on this clone: The antigen is not known.

This table comes from immunoSEQ multiplex PCR, and its TCRdb copy is limited to in-frame clones, with some not included. The table has nearly 15,000 clones, approximately 75% seen once; the top ten hold approximately 55%. This CDR3 has 15 amino acids. Unmatched junction bases numbered 6, after V lost 5 bases and J lost 4 bases. From germline, CDR1 is MGHRA and CDR2 YSYEKL. Sample: peripheral blood, taken from a patient treated with radiotherapy plus ipilimumab. This receptor was obtained from a human donor with non-small cell lung cancer whose response to radiotherapy plus ipilimumab could not be evaluated. The chain recombines TRBV4-1 with TRBJ1-3; 9 bases fit TRBD1. The CDR3 reads CASSGGQGTGNTIYF. The CDR3 DNA is TGCGCCAGCAGCGGTGGACAGGGGACCGGAAACACCATATATTTT.